Below are 30 T cell receptor beta chains sequenced from a single sample in a study of blood T cell repertoires in COVID-19. Repertoires were generated with immunoSEQ multiplex PCR, while TCRdb's copy carries only in-frame clones and drops some. The profile shows hundreds of thousands of clones, about nine tenths of them singletons. Sequencing was carried out using peripheral blood. The receptors were sampled from a woman younger than 45 with active or convalescent COVID-19.

The chain uses TRBV2 and TRBJ2-7, with 11 bases fitting TRBD1. V shed 6 bases and J 5 bases; nucleotides not matched to a gene: 9. Germline V gene sequence: CDR1 SNHLY, CDR2 FYNNEI. CDR3 length: 15 residues. CDR3 loop: CASRAGTGGMNEQYF. CDR3 DNA sequence: TGTGCCAGCAGGGCCGGGACAGGGGGTATGAACGAGCAGTACTTC.

This clone was seen more than once but under ten times. J is TRBJ2-2 and V is TRBV7-9; D is perhaps TRBD1 (6 bases). Trimming removed 5 bases at V and 1 base at J, with 8 bases between. Germline CDR1 SEHNR, CDR2 FQNEAQ (reference sequence). The CDR3 totals 14 residues. CDR3 DNA: TGTGCCAGCAGCGTGGACAGGAACACCGGGGAGCTGTTTTTT. Translation gives CASSVDRNTGELFF.

This sequence joins TRBV10-3 and TRBJ2-5; 8 bases are a match to TRBD1. Germline assignment: CDR1 ENHRY and CDR2 SYGVKD. V dropped 8 bases and J dropped 4; count of bases not matched to a gene: 6. This CDR3 contains 13 residues. The CDR3 loop reads CAIGGTGGETQYF. The CDR3 DNA is TGTGCCATCGGGGGGACAGGAGGAGAGACCCAGTACTTC.

The rearrangement uses TRBV6-2 or TRBV6-3 and TRBJ2-7, with D possibly TRBD2 on 6 matching bases. The CDR3 extends over 16 amino acids. Germline V gives CDR1 MNHEY, CDR2 SVGEGT. The V gene lost 0 bases and the J gene lost 2 bases, with 14 bases spanning the gap. The CDR3 is CASSYSKGRGTYEQYF. For the CDR3, the DNA is TGTGCCAGCAGTTACTCGAAGGGGCGGGGCACCTACGAGCAGTACTTC.

The chain links TRBV6-5 to TRBJ1-2; maybe TRBD1 (5 bases). Germline V gene data show CDR1 as MNHEY and CDR2 as SVGAGI. V dropped 8 bases and J dropped 3 bases, with 13 bases sitting between them. There are 13 residues in the CDR3. The chain's CDR3 is CASVETADYGYTF. CDR3 sequence (DNA): TGTGCCAGCGTAGAGACAGCCGACTATGGCTACACCTTC.

The chain employs TRBV9 and TRBJ2-1, with 8 positions matching TRBD2. V lost 0 bases, J lost 10 bases, and 9 bases stayed unmatched. Per the germline V gene, CDR1 is SGDLS and CDR2 is YYNGEE. The CDR3 has 15 amino acids. CDR3 DNA: TGTGCCAGCAGCGTAGAAGCGGGAGTGGGGGCCGAGCAGTTCTTC. Residues: CASSVEAGVGAEQFF.

The chain is built from TRBV19 and TRBJ1-2; 7 nucleotides line up with TRBD1. V trimming: 6 bases; J trimming: 4 bases; junction bases outside the gene matches: 8. Germline values: CDR1 LNHDA, CDR2 SQIVND (reference sequence). The CDR3 loop spans 14 amino acids. The CDR3: CASRKTGYIYGYTF. The CDR3 region has the DNA TGTGCCAGTAGGAAGACAGGGTATATCTATGGCTACACCTTC.

This clone was found a few times. The J gene is TRBJ1-5, the V gene TRBV27; D is undetermined. Per the germline V gene, CDR1 is MNHEY and CDR2 is SMNVEV (reference sequence). The CDR3 runs to 13 residues. V lost 4 bases, J lost 4 bases, and 8 bases lay in between. The CDR3 bases are TGTGCCAGCAGTTACAGAGGGAATCAGCCCCAGCATTTT. Translated, it gives CASSYRGNQPQHF.

V is TRBV19 and J is TRBJ1-5; the D gene is possibly TRBD1 (6 bases). This CDR3 is 14 amino acids long. V was clipped by 6 bases and J by 3 bases, with 12 bases between them. The germline V gene has CDR1 LNHDA and CDR2 SQIVND (reference sequence). The CDR3 DNA is TGTGCCAGTAGCGACGACAGGATCAATCAGCCCCAGCATTTT. Translation gives CASSDDRINQPQHF.

The CDR3 DNA reads TGCGCCAGCAGCTTGACAGGGTTGGAGACCCAGTACTTC. It is translated as CASSLTGLETQYF. The V call is TRBV5-1, the J call TRBJ2-5; perhaps TRBD1 as D (6 bases). V lost 1 base to trimming and J lost 5 bases, with 9 bases between them. This CDR3 region has 13 residues. Per the germline V gene, CDR1 is SGHRS and CDR2 is YFSETQ.

The rearrangement uses TRBV11-2 and TRBJ2-1; the D is unclear. The CDR3 has 16 residues. The ends were cut back, 2 bases at V and 5 bases at J, with 16 bases in the middle. The V gene's germline CDR1 is SGHAT and CDR2 FQNNGV. This chain's CDR3 is CASSLFFMETDNEQFF. CDR3 DNA: TGTGCCAGCAGCTTATTTTTTATGGAGACCGACAATGAGCAGTTCTTC.

The chain carries TRBV18 and TRBJ1-3, with no clear D. The CDR3 covers 16 residues. Trimming removed 3 bases at V and 0 bases at J, with 12 bases between. Germline loops: CDR1 KGHSH, CDR2 LQKENI. Here the CDR3 DNA reads TGTGCCAGCTCACCTTTAGACGGGAACTCTGGAAACACCATATATTTT. This encodes CASSPLDGNSGNTIYF.

The chain has TRBV29-1 and TRBJ1-1, with 8 bases fitting TRBD1. V shed 6 bases and J 5 bases; nucleotides not matched to a gene: 8. Germline assignment: CDR1 SQVTM and CDR2 ANQGSEA. The CDR3 spans 13 residues. The CDR3, as DNA: TGCAGCGTGGACAGGGCGAGGGAAACTGAAGCTTTCTTT. Protein sequence: CSVDRARETEAFF.

The genes are TRBV20-1 and TRBJ1-2; D gene uncertain. The germline gives CDR1 DFQATT, CDR2 SNEGSKA (reference sequence). V was pared by 3 bases and J by 13 bases, with 12 bases between. The CDR3 consists of 10 residues. The CDR3 reads CSASLEAVTF. For the CDR3, the DNA is TGCAGTGCTAGTTTGGAGGCAGTCACCTTC.

The chain is built from TRBV6-1 and TRBJ1-2; perhaps TRBD1 as D (6 bases). This CDR3 spans 14 amino acids. The V gene lost 2 bases and the J gene lost 8 bases, with 15 bases spanning the gap. Germline assignment: CDR1 MNHNS and CDR2 SASEGT. The CDR3 nucleotides are TGTGCCAGCAGTGAACAGGGCCGCGGGGGCGGCTACACCTTC. It yields the protein CASSEQGRGGGYTF.

The V gene is TRBV5-1, the J gene TRBJ1-3; 7 bases line up with TRBD1. Germline V CDR1 and CDR2: SGHRS, YFSETQ. Germline trimming cut 5 bases from V and 2 bases from J; bases unmatched to any gene: 4. The CDR3 is 14 amino acids. CDR3 sequence reads: CASSLQGAGNTIYF. DNA of the CDR3: TGCGCCAGCAGTCTTCAGGGGGCTGGAAACACCATATATTTT.

This chain links TRBV4-1 with TRBJ1-3; D may be TRBD1 (5 bases). CDR1 and CDR2 from the germline V gene are MGHRA and YSYEKL. The CDR3 consists of 16 residues. The V end was cut by 0 bases, the J end by 6 bases, with 15 bases between. CDR3 sequence reads: CASSQERREYANTIYF. Here the CDR3 DNA reads TGCGCCAGCAGCCAAGAGCGCAGGGAATATGCAAACACCATATATTTT.

This clone was detected only once. The genes are TRBV12-5 and TRBJ2-1, with a weak D call TRBD1 (6 bases). This CDR3 contains 18 residues. Trimming took 2 bases from V and 4 from J, leaving 21 bases between them. Germline V CDR1 and CDR2: LGHNT, FRNRAP. The CDR3 DNA reads as TGTGCTAGTGGTTTGACCCGCAAGGACAGTATTGTTTACAATGAGCAGTTCTTC. As protein: CASGLTRKDSIVYNEQFF.

The V call is TRBV18, the J call TRBJ2-5, with D possibly matching TRBD2 (5 bases). The CDR3 runs 15 residues. V lost 1 base and J lost 9, with 18 bases in between. The V gene's germline CDR1 is KGHSH and CDR2 LQKENI. The CDR3 DNA follows: TGTGCCAGCTCACCACTGAAAGCTAGCCCCGGGGCCCAGTACTTC. Its translation is CASSPLKASPGAQYF. Using reference TRBV18 and TRBJ2-5 for the parts outside the CDR3, the full variable domain is NAGVMQNPRHLVRRRGQEARLRCSPMKGHSHVYWYRQLPEEGLKFMVYLQKENIIDESGMPKERFSAEFPKEGPSILRIQQVVRGDSAAYFCASSPLKASPGAQYFGPGTRLLVL.

The table lists this clone with a count of one. The chain links TRBV12-5 to TRBJ1-1, with 10 bases that match TRBD1. Germline values: CDR1 LGHNT, CDR2 FRNRAP. J gave up 2 bases and V 3 bases, and 3 bases lay outside the gene matches. The CDR3 covers 15 residues. The CDR3 DNA is TGTGCTAGTGGTTTCCGGGACAGGGGAAACACTGAAGCTTTCTTT. It specifies CASGFRDRGNTEAFF.

The genes are TRBV3-1 (or the pseudogene TRBV3-2) and TRBJ1-3, with 9 nucleotides matching TRBD1. CDR1 is LGHDT and CDR2 is YNNKEL in the germline V gene (reference sequence). The J segment lost 4 bases and the V segment lost 2 bases, leaving 3 bases of the junction unmatched. The CDR3 covers 15 residues. In DNA, the CDR3 is TGTGCCAGCAGCCAACCGACAGGGGGGGGAAACACCATATATTTT. Its translation is CASSQPTGGGNTIYF.

The chain carries TRBV2 and TRBJ2-5; D ambiguous. Looked up from germline, CDR1 is SNHLY and CDR2 is FYNNEI. The CDR3 sequence is 13 residues long. V lost 4 bases, J lost 3 bases, and 9 bases lay in between. CDR3 DNA: TGTGCCAGCAGTGCCGAGAGTAAAGAGACCCAGTACTTC. Its protein product is CASSAESKETQYF.

The rearrangement uses TRBV7-2 and TRBJ1-1; D unresolved. Looked up from germline, CDR1 is SGHTA and CDR2 is FQGNSA. Trimming stripped 6 bases from V and 0 bases from J, with 8 bases between. The CDR3 has 13 amino acids. The CDR3 DNA reads as TGTGCCAGCAGGGAAGACATGAACACTGAAGCTTTCTTT. As protein: CASREDMNTEAFF.

V and J are TRBV6-5 and TRBJ1-2; 8 bases agree with TRBD1. The trim removed 5 bases at V and 6 bases at J, leaving 11 bases unmatched. The CDR3 runs 15 residues. Germline V gene sequence: CDR1 MNHEY, CDR2 SVGAGI. CDR3: CASSPGTGNANGYTF. The CDR3 coding sequence is TGTGCCAGCAGTCCCGGGACAGGTAATGCGAATGGCTACACCTTC.

The rearrangement links TRBV6-1 to TRBJ1-3; no reliable D call. V gave up 3 bases and J gave up 0 bases, with 9 bases separating them. Germline loops: CDR1 MNHNS, CDR2 SASEGT. The CDR3 runs 15 residues. CDR3 loop: CASSDDGFSGNTIYF. The CDR3 DNA reads as TGTGCCAGCAGTGACGACGGGTTCTCTGGAAACACCATATATTTT.

The chain is built from TRBV4-1 and TRBJ1-1; D may be TRBD1 (6 bases). V was cut by 1 base and J by 1 base, with 16 bases left in between. Germline CDR1 MGHRA, CDR2 YSYEKL. The CDR3 totals 17 residues. The CDR3 DNA reads TGCGCCAGCAGCCAAGTCTGGGGGGGCAATCGGAACACTGAAGCTTTCTTT. Its protein product is CASSQVWGGNRNTEAFF.

V usage is TRBV19 and J usage is TRBJ1-4, with D unresolved. Trimming stripped 7 bases from V and 13 bases from J, with 22 bases between. Germline V gene lookup returns CDR1 LNHDA and CDR2 SQIVND (reference sequence). The CDR3 totals 14 residues. The CDR3 here is CASTLHLEGRGLFF. CDR3 nucleotide sequence: TGTGCCAGTACCTTACATCTAGAGGGCCGGGGACTGTTTTTT. Looking up the rest from reference TRBV19 and TRBJ1-4 gives the full variable domain: DGGITQSPKYLFRKEGQNVTLSCEQNLNHDAMYWYRQDPGQGLRLIYYSQIVNDFQKGDIAEGYSVSREKKESFPLTVTSAQKNPTAFYLCASTLHLEGRGLFFGSGTQLSVL.

As for this clone: Other DNA sequences in this specimen translate into the identical CDR3. V and J are TRBV6-1 and TRBJ1-4; 9 nucleotides agree with TRBD1. CDR3 size: 15 residues. With V trimmed by 3 bases and J by 6 bases, 5 bases remained unmatched. Germline V gene data show CDR1 as MNHNS and CDR2 as SASEGT. The CDR3 DNA is TGTGCCAGCAGTGATCCGGGACAGGGCGATGAAAAACTGTTTTTT. It translates to CASSDPGQGDEKLFF.

V usage is TRBV6-1 and J usage is TRBJ1-5; maybe TRBD1 (5 bases). V was trimmed by 2 bases and J by 7 bases, leaving 6 bases between them. The CDR3 runs 12 residues. Germline assignment: CDR1 MNHNS and CDR2 SASEGT. The CDR3 region is CASSEWGQPQHF. DNA for the CDR3: TGTGCCAGCAGTGAATGGGGCCAGCCCCAGCATTTT.

The chain has TRBV18 and TRBJ2-1, with D unclear. V was shortened by 2 bases and J by 6 bases, with 11 bases between the two germline ends. The CDR3 covers 14 residues. In germline, CDR1 is KGHSH, CDR2 LQKENI. This chain's CDR3 is CASSPFPLANEQFF. The CDR3 DNA sequence: TGTGCCAGCTCACCATTCCCTTTAGCCAATGAGCAGTTCTTC. The variable domain in full, with the rest retrieved from reference TRBV18 and TRBJ2-1, is NAGVMQNPRHLVRRRGQEARLRCSPMKGHSHVYWYRQLPEEGLKFMVYLQKENIIDESGMPKERFSAEFPKEGPSILRIQQVVRGDSAAYFCASSPFPLANEQFFGPGTRLTVL.